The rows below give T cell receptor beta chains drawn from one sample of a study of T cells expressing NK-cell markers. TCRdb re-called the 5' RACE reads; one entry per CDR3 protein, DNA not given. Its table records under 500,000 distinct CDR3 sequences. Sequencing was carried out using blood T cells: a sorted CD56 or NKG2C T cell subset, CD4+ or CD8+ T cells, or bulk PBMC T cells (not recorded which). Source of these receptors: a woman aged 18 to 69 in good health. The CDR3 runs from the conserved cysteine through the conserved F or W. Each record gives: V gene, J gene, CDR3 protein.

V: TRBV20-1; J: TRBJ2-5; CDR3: CSATATSGQETQYF
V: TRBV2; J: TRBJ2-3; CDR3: CASRGVLAGADTQYF
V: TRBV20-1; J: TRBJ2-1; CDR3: CSQRRFTYNEQFF
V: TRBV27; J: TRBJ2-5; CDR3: CASSSIWGLETQYF
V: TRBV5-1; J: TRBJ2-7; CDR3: CASSVSTGASYEQYF
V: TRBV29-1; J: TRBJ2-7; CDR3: CSFIGQAYEQYF
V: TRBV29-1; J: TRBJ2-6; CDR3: CSVLQTSGSSGANVLTF
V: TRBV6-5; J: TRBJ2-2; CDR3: CASSHLGQGIIAGELFF
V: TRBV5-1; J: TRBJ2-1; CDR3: CASSFTRDRGNNEQFF
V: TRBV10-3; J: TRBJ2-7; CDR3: CAISESIGLSYEQYF
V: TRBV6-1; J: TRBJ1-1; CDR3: CASSESTMNTEAFF
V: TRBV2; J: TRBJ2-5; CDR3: CASTELGMMETQYF
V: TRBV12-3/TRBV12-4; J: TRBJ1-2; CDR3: CASSPRGRGNNYGYTF
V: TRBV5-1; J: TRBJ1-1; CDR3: CASSMVQNTEAFF
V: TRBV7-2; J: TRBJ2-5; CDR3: CASSLGWRETQYF
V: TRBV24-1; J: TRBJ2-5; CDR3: CATSDPRVGSGTQYF
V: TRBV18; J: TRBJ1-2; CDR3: CASSREWGYTF
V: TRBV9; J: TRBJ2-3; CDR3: CASSAPNTDTQYF
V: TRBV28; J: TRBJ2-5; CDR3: CASSTPLLGGSGLAGQETQYF
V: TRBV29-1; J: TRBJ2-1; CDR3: CSVEGVAGGPSYNEQFF
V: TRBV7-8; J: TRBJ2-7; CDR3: CASTFRRGGSHEQYF
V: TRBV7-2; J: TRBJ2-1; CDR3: CASSPIAGGSSYNEQFF
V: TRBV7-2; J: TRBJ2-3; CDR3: CASSRHGGGTDTQYF
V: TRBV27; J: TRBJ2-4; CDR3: CASSIGGRGRNIQYF
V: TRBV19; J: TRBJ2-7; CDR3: CASSITYRVMSYEQYF
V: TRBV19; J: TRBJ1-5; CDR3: CASSSGTRGANQPQHF
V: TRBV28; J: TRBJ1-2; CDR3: CASSLFRAHGYTF
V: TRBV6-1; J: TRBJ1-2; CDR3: CASRQGQYYGYTF
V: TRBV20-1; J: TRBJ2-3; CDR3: CSARRQAPDTQYF
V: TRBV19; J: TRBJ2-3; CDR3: CASSGLAPPDTQYF
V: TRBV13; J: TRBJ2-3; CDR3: CASSLGGLAGAPPLTDTQYF